The 2 T cell receptor beta chains presented below share a single source sample, sequenced in a study of response to subunit inactivated influenza vaccine. TCRdb recomputed calls from the RT-PCR reads with MiXCR, one row per CDR3 protein. The data hold around 530,000 distinct CDR3 sequences, with roughly 10% observed a single time. The sequencing here drew on PBMCs from blood, taken on the day of vaccination. Receptors were obtained from a man in his fifties who received an inactivated influenza vaccine.

The table lists this clonotype with many counts. V is TRBV7-2 and J is TRBJ2-1; the D call may be TRBD1 or TRBD2 (6 bases each). Trimming removed 3 bases from V and 3 bases from J, with 9 bases in between. The CDR3 is 14 amino acids. In germline, CDR1 is SGHTA, CDR2 FQGNSA. The CDR3 DNA follows: TGTGCCAGCAGCTTTGGGGGGCTCTACAATGAGCAGTTCTTC. Translation gives CASSFGGLYNEQFF.

This clonotype was observed a handful of times. V gene TRBV7-9 combines with J gene TRBJ1-1, with 12 bases lining up with TRBD1. Germline CDR1 is SEHNR and CDR2 is FQNEAQ (reference sequence). Trimming removed 5 bases from V and 1 base from J; junction bases left unmatched: 2. This CDR3 has 15 residues. The CDR3 is CASSGTGGPNTEAFF. DNA for the CDR3: TGTGCCAGCAGCGGGACAGGGGGCCCGAACACTGAAGCTTTCTTT.